The rows below give T cell receptor beta chains drawn from one sample of a study of beta chain features in type 1 diabetes. The protocol was immunoSEQ multiplex PCR, while the TCRdb copy is restricted to in-frame clones and leaves out a portion. The sample holds about 400,000 clones, around 12% seen once. The sample consisted of naive CD4+ T cells from blood. The receptors derive from a young woman with type 1 diabetes. CDR3s include the opening cysteine and the closing phenylalanine or tryptophan. Each record gives: clone size, V gene, D gene, J gene, CDR3 protein, CDR3 DNA. The D gene is left open where the match is weak. Only part of the rows carry a size: once, few, many, or a class if the clone is expanded.

few	TRBV18	-	TRBJ2-7	CASSPSSYEQYF	TGTGCCAGCTCACCGTCGTCCTACGAGCAGTACTTC
few	TRBV30	TRBD2	TRBJ2-1	CAWSVRVGGNEQFF	TGTGCCTGGAGTGTACGGGTCGGGGGGAATGAGCAGTTCTTC
-	TRBV2	TRBD2	TRBJ2-1	CASRITLAGDNEQFF	TGTGCCAGCAGAATAACACTAGCGGGGGACAATGAGCAGTTCTTC
few	TRBV21-1	-	TRBJ2-5	CASTPGQGGETQYF	TGTGCCAGCACCCCGGGACAGGGAGGAGAGACCCAGTACTTC
-	TRBV5-4	-	TRBJ1-4	CASSFWQGGEKLFF	TGTGCCAGCAGCTTTTGGCAGGGTGGGGAAAAACTGTTTTTT
-	TRBV5-4	-	TRBJ2-7	CASSLGRRADEQYF	TGTGCCAGCAGCTTGGGTAGGAGGGCGGACGAGCAGTACTTC
-	TRBV19	TRBD1	TRBJ1-5	CASTRQGGNQPQHF	TGTGCCAGTACCAGACAGGGCGGCAATCAGCCCCAGCATTTT
few	TRBV27	-	TRBJ2-1	CASSLSTGPFDEQFF	TGTGCCAGCAGTTTATCGACAGGTCCTTTCGATGAGCAGTTCTTC
few	TRBV7-2	TRBD2	TRBJ2-7	CASSLGSGGYEQYF	TGTGCCAGCAGCTTAGGGTCGGGGGGCTACGAGCAGTACTTC
-	TRBV29-1	-	TRBJ2-5	CSVEAPGRMEETQYF	TGCAGCGTTGAAGCCCCCGGGAGAATGGAAGAGACCCAGTACTTC
-	TRBV30	TRBD2	TRBJ2-1	CARGTSGRNEQFF	TGTGCCCGGGGGACTAGCGGGAGGAATGAGCAGTTCTTC
few	TRBV4-1	-	TRBJ2-5	CASSHLEETQYF	TGCGCCAGCAGCCACCTCGAAGAGACCCAGTACTTC
few	TRBV5-4	TRBD2	TRBJ2-5	CASSSGGLILQETQYF	TGTGCCAGCAGCTCGGGGGGACTTATACTCCAAGAGACCCAGTACTTC
-	TRBV28	TRBD1	TRBJ1-5	CASSFPDRGQPQHF	TGTGCCAGCAGTTTCCCGGACAGGGGTCAGCCCCAGCATTTT
-	TRBV7-8	-	TRBJ2-7	CASSLVRGHEQYF	TGTGCCAGCAGCTTAGTCAGGGGCCACGAGCAGTACTTC
-	TRBV10-3	-	TRBJ1-1	CAISERQGMNTEAFF	TGTGCCATCAGTGAGAGGCAGGGAATGAACACTGAAGCTTTCTTT
-	TRBV19	-	TRBJ2-5	CASSDGGKETQYF	TGTGCCAGTAGCGACGGAGGGAAAGAGACCCAGTACTTC
few	TRBV4-3	-	TRBJ2-7	CASSQDKPPGVEQYF	TGCGCCAGCAGCCAAGACAAGCCCCCGGGGGTCGAGCAGTACTTC
-	TRBV30	-	TRBJ2-3	CACTPGTDTQYF	TGTGCCTGTACCCCGGGCACAGATACGCAGTATTTT
-	TRBV29-1	TRBD2	TRBJ2-7	CSVERPLGGEDYEQYF	TGCAGCGTTGAAAGGCCTTTGGGGGGGGAGGACTACGAGCAGTACTTC
-	TRBV5-6	-	TRBJ1-2	CASSFGQTYGYTF	TGTGCCAGCAGCTTCGGACAAACCTATGGCTACACCTTC
-	TRBV6-6	TRBD2	TRBJ2-2	CASSSLGGGGGELFF	TGTGCCAGCAGCTCCCTGGGGGGGGGTGGCGGGGAGCTGTTTTTT
-	TRBV9	-	TRBJ2-3	CASSVTSATGDTQYF	TGTGCCAGCAGCGTAACGTCCGCCACCGGAGATACGCAGTATTTT
once	TRBV14	-	TRBJ1-1	CASSQGGVWVNTEAFF	TGTGCCAGCAGCCAAGGCGGAGTCTGGGTGAACACTGAAGCTTTCTTT
-	TRBV28	TRBD1	TRBJ2-3	CASSLPPDRLSTDTQYF	TGTGCCAGCAGTTTACCCCCGGACAGGCTAAGCACAGATACGCAGTATTTT
-	TRBV9	-	TRBJ1-1	CASSVAGRENTEAFF	TGTGCCAGCAGCGTAGCTGGGCGGGAAAACACTGAAGCTTTCTTT
-	TRBV4-3	TRBD2	TRBJ2-2	CASSQGGTSGAGELFF	TGCGCCAGCAGCCAAGGAGGGACTAGCGGGGCCGGGGAGCTGTTTTTT
-	TRBV25-1	-	TRBJ2-7	CASSREGAYEQYF	TGTGCCAGCAGCAGGGAGGGGGCCTACGAGCAGTACTTC
few	TRBV18	-	TRBJ2-1	CASSPSQRLRNNEQFF	TGTGCCAGCTCACCATCTCAGAGACTCCGCAACAATGAGCAGTTCTTC
few	TRBV15	TRBD1	TRBJ2-7	CATSRPGQGSYEQYF	TGTGCCACCAGCAGACCTGGACAGGGTAGTTACGAGCAGTACTTC
-	TRBV18	TRBD2	TRBJ2-3	CASSPGTSGSGTDTQYF	TGTGCCAGCTCACCAGGGACTAGCGGGAGCGGCACAGATACGCAGTATTTT
-	TRBV30	-	TRBJ1-5	CAWTRDTNQPQHF	TGTGCCTGGACACGGGACACCAATCAGCCCCAGCATTTT
-	TRBV7-9	TRBD2	TRBJ2-5	CASSPRLAGEETQYF	TGTGCCAGCAGCCCGCGACTAGCGGGAGAAGAGACCCAGTACTTC
-	TRBV12-5	TRBD1	TRBJ2-1	CASGSGTGTYNEQFF	TGTGCTAGTGGATCCGGGACAGGGACTTACAATGAGCAGTTCTTC
-	TRBV29-1	-	TRBJ1-5	CSVVSSNQPQHF	TGCAGCGTTGTTAGTAGCAATCAGCCCCAGCATTTT
-	TRBV7-2	TRBD1	TRBJ2-7	CASSSKLQGAKGEQYF	TGTGCCAGCAGCTCAAAGCTACAGGGGGCGAAAGGCGAGCAGTACTTC
-	TRBV6-4	-	TRBJ2-1	CASSDSYRVALDNEQFF	TGTGCCAGCAGTGACTCTTATCGGGTAGCCTTAGACAATGAGCAGTTCTTC
few	TRBV6-5	TRBD2	TRBJ2-1	CASSYAGGSSYNEQFF	TGTGCCAGCAGTTACGCGGGCGGGAGCTCCTACAATGAGCAGTTCTTC
few	TRBV7-2	TRBD1	TRBJ2-5	CASSLGQGIGTQYF	TGTGCCAGCAGCTTGGGACAGGGGATAGGGACCCAGTACTTC
few	TRBV4-1	-	TRBJ2-7	CASSLGGTDRREQYF	TGCGCCAGCAGCCTCGGAGGGACAGACCGCCGCGAGCAGTACTTC
few	TRBV28	-	TRBJ2-2	CASSPTPANTGELFF	TGTGCCAGCAGTCCCACCCCGGCGAACACCGGGGAGCTGTTTTTT
-	TRBV30	-	TRBJ1-4	CAWKGAPDYGKLFF	TGTGCCTGGAAGGGAGCGCCGGACTACGGGAAACTGTTTTTT
-	TRBV7-8	-	TRBJ1-6	CASSRRQISDYNSPLHF	TGTGCCAGCAGCCGCCGACAGATTTCTGACTATAATTCACCCCTCCACTTT
-	TRBV7-9	TRBD1	TRBJ1-6	CASSPRLRQGLSPLHF	TGTGCCAGCAGCCCCAGACTGAGACAGGGCTTGTCACCCCTCCACTTT
-	TRBV7-3	TRBD1	TRBJ2-7	CASSLGTGREQYF	TGTGCCAGCAGCTTAGGGACAGGGCGCGAGCAGTACTTC
-	TRBV5-6	-	TRBJ1-1	CASSPLQFTEAFF	TGTGCCAGCAGCCCATTGCAGTTCACTGAAGCTTTCTTT
-	TRBV5-1	-	TRBJ2-1	CASSLGLADYNEQFF	TGCGCCAGCAGCTTGGGGCTAGCAGACTACAATGAGCAGTTCTTC
few	TRBV29-1	TRBD1	TRBJ1-4	CSGVDRGTNEKLFF	TGCAGCGGCGTCGACAGGGGGACTAATGAAAAACTGTTTTTT
few	TRBV2	TRBD1	TRBJ1-6	CASGPGTEYNSPLHF	TGTGCCAGCGGTCCCGGGACAGAGTATAATTCACCCCTCCACTTT
-	TRBV7-8	-	TRBJ2-5	CASSFAGQETQYF	TGTGCCAGCAGCTTTGCGGGACAAGAGACCCAGTACTTC
few	TRBV2	-	TRBJ1-5	CASSDSGLSNQPQHF	TGTGCCAGCAGTGATTCAGGGCTTAGCAATCAGCCCCAGCATTTT
few	TRBV30	TRBD1	TRBJ1-2	CAWSTGGGYTF	TGTGCCTGGAGTACAGGGGGAGGCTACACCTTC
-	TRBV27	-	TRBJ1-5	CASRPNTVSNQPQHF	TGTGCCAGCAGACCTAACACAGTTAGCAATCAGCCCCAGCATTTT
few	TRBV29-1	-	TRBJ2-7	CSVAVGSEPYEQYF	TGCAGCGTTGCGGTGGGCAGTGAGCCATACGAGCAGTACTTC